Each of the 8 T cell receptor beta chains below was sequenced from the same sample in a study of T cell repertoires in aging, cancer and after chemotherapy. Peripheral blood genomic DNA, not sorted cells or RNA, was the template. Multiplex touch-down PCR with TRB-A/B primers amplified rearranged V-D-J TRB sequences. TCRdb reprocessed the multiplex PCR reads via MiXCR and lists one record per CDR3 protein. This sample yields more than 10,000 distinct CDR3 sequences, of which roughly 28% are seen a single time; about 3% belongs to the top ten. The sequencing input was blood. The receptors come from a human donor in good health.

Sample share makes this clonotype medium-sized. The V call is TRBV6-5, the J call TRBJ1-2; weak D call: TRBD1 (5 bases). This CDR3 is built from 13 residues. Germline V gene lookup returns CDR1 MNHEY and CDR2 SVGAGI. V was shortened by 7 bases and J by 4 bases, with 13 bases between the two germline ends. CDR3 protein: CASKGTVPYGYTF. CDR3 sequence (DNA): TGTGCCAGCAAGGGGACTGTACCCTATGGCTACACCTTC.

Concerning this clonotype itself: A much larger clonotype is one base distant, so this may be a read error. This chain connects TRBV6-2 or TRBV6-3 to TRBJ1-1, with D unclear. With 10 bases removed from V and 1 base from J, the gap between germline ends came to 16 bases. There are 14 residues in the CDR3. Germline assignment: CDR1 MNHEY and CDR2 SVGEGT. Here the CDR3 reads CANSQTRQNTEAFF. The DNA of the CDR3 is TGTGCCAACAGCCAAACTCGACAGAACACTGAAGCTTTCTTT.

This clonotype was detected only a few times. V and J are TRBV27 and TRBJ2-7; D unclear. This CDR3 has 14 amino acids. Trimming left V 5 bases short and J 3 bases short, with 14 bases between. Per the germline V gene, CDR1 is MNHEY and CDR2 is SMNVEV (reference sequence). In DNA, the CDR3 is TGTGCCAGCAGTGCAGAAAAGGGCGTCTACGAGCAGTACTTC. It specifies CASSAEKGVYEQYF.

This clonotype qualifies as medium-sized. The chain links TRBV20-1 to TRBJ1-1; D is undetermined. Trimming cost V 0 bases and J 7 bases, with 15 bases left between them. Germline CDR1 and CDR2: DFQATT and SNEGSKA (reference sequence). CDR3 length: 14 amino acids. CDR3 coding DNA: TGCAGTGCTAGAGATCGAGGGAAGGGCGGTGAAGCTTTCTTT. Protein product: CSARDRGKGGEAFF.

The V call is TRBV7-9, the J call TRBJ2-3; D call uncertain. Germline V gene data show CDR1 as SEHNR and CDR2 as FQNEAQ (reference sequence). V lost 5 bases, J lost 2 bases, and 17 bases lay in between. The CDR3 sequence is 16 residues long. The CDR3 DNA reads as TGTGCCAGCAGCCCCGGTACAGTATCTTACACAGATACGCAGTATTTT. It encodes CASSPGTVSYTDTQYF.

This clonotype appeared a few times. CDR3 in DNA: TGTGCCATCAGTGAGGGGGGGTCGAGCACAGATACGCAGTATTTT. Translation: CAISEGGSSTDTQYF. This chain links TRBV10-3 with TRBJ2-3; D might be TRBD2 (6 bases). Germline V gene lookup returns CDR1 ENHRY and CDR2 SYGVKD. The CDR3 is 15 amino acids. V dropped 2 bases and J dropped 0 bases, with 9 bases sitting between them.

The CDR3 sequence: CASSHTGIINEKLFF. CDR3 sequence (DNA): TGCGCCAGCAGCCACACAGGGATCATCAATGAAAAACTGTTTTTT. The V call is TRBV4-1, the J call TRBJ1-4; maybe TRBD1 (6 bases). Per the germline V gene, CDR1 is MGHRA and CDR2 is YSYEKL. Trimming shortened V by 3 bases and J by 5 bases, and 13 bases separated the two germline ends. The length of the CDR3 is 15 residues.

This clonotype was detected a few times. This rearrangement joins TRBV28 to TRBJ1-5, with 9 nucleotides matching TRBD1. The V gene end was trimmed by 6 bases and the J gene end by 6 bases; junction bases not matched to a gene: 12. CDR3 size: 16 residues. Germline assignment: CDR1 MDHEN and CDR2 SYDVKM. CDR3 residues: CASSTPGQGSSQPQHF. CDR3 bases: TGTGCCAGCAGCACACCGGGACAGGGATCCAGTCAGCCCCAGCATTTT.